Presented here are 28 T cell receptor beta chains from one specimen sequenced in a study of CD8 T cells in ankylosing spondylitis. Via MiXCR, TCRdb re-called the 5' RACE reads, giving one row per CDR3 protein. The data contain 210,000 or so distinct CDR3 sequences, roughly 24% of them singletons. Sequenced: blood, either unsorted or a sorted T cell fraction (not recorded which). All receptors derive from a male donor with ankylosing spondylitis or in good health (not recorded which).

This chain joins TRBV25-1 and TRBJ2-5, with D possibly called TRBD1 or TRBD2 (5 bases each). V was shortened by 6 bases and J by 5 bases, with 19 bases between the two germline ends. CDR1 is MGHDK and CDR2 is SYGVNS in the germline V gene. This CDR3 is 15 amino acids long. CDR3 nucleotide sequence: TGTGCCAGCAGCGGGATAAGATTGGGGGAGGAGACCCAGTACTTC. It encodes CASSGIRLGEETQYF.

The chain employs TRBV20-1 and TRBJ2-7, with 8 bases that match TRBD2. CDR1 is DFQATT, CDR2 SNEGSKA, per germline (reference sequence). The CDR3 consists of 13 residues. V gave up 5 bases and J gave up 6 bases; unmatched junction bases: 9. The CDR3 loop is CSAVPGTRGEQYF. The CDR3 DNA is TGCAGTGCTGTGCCCGGGACTAGGGGCGAGCAGTACTTC.

The chain uses TRBV29-1 and TRBJ2-7; tentatively, D is TRBD2 (7 bases). Germline CDR1 reads SQVTM; CDR2 reads ANQGSEA. The length of the CDR3 is 15 residues. V was pared by 8 bases and J by 4 bases, with 24 bases between. CDR3: CSFYTGKGGAYEQYF. The CDR3 DNA is TGCAGCTTCTATACAGGGAAAGGGGGGGCATACGAGCAGTACTTC.

The J gene is TRBJ2-7, the V gene TRBV3-1; TRBD1 matches 9 bases. V lost 2 bases and J lost 7; bases outside the gene matches: 12. Looked up from germline, CDR1 is LGHDT and CDR2 is YNNKEL (reference sequence). The CDR3 is made up of 16 amino acids. This CDR3 is CASSQPSRTGAQEQYF. Here the CDR3 DNA reads TGTGCCAGCAGCCAACCGAGTAGGACAGGGGCTCAGGAGCAGTACTTC.

V and J are TRBV5-5 and TRBJ2-7; D is unresolved. The V end lost 1 base, the J end lost 6 bases, and 11 bases lay between the germline ends. Germline CDR1 and CDR2: SGHKS and YYEKEE (reference sequence). The CDR3 length is 13 residues. CDR3 sequence: CASSLNLYSEQYF. The CDR3 nucleotides read TGTGCCAGCAGCTTGAACCTCTACTCCGAGCAGTACTTC. Using reference TRBV5-5 and TRBJ2-7 for the parts outside the CDR3, the full variable domain is DAGVTQSPTHLIKTRGQQVTLRCSPISGHKSVSWYQQVLGQGPQFIFQYYEKEERGRGNFPDRFSARQFPNYSSELNVNALLLGDSALYLCASSLNLYSEQYFGPGTRLTVT.

This clonotype was counted ten times or more. The chain employs TRBV7-9 and TRBJ1-6; a possible D gene is TRBD1 (5 bases). The germline V gene has CDR1 SEHNR and CDR2 FQNEAQ (reference sequence). The CDR3 loop spans 12 amino acids. Trimming took 9 bases from V and 14 from J, leaving 17 bases between them. The CDR3 reads CASNWDDGSLHF. In nucleotides, the CDR3 is TGTGCCAGTAATTGGGACGACGGATCCCTCCACTTT. The full variable domain, with the rest looked up from reference TRBV7-9 and TRBJ1-6, is DTGVSQNPRHKITKRGQNVTFRCDPISEHNRLYWYRQTLGQGPEFLTYFQNEAQLEKSRLLSDRFSAERPKGSFSTLEIQRTEQGDSAMYLCASNWDDGSLHFGNGTRLTVT.

The chain uses TRBV20-1 and TRBJ1-1; D is possibly TRBD1 (5 bases). V was cut by 4 bases and J by 0 bases, with 15 bases left in between. This CDR3 is 15 amino acids long. Per germline, CDR1 DFQATT and CDR2 SNEGSKA (reference sequence). In DNA form, the CDR3 reads TGCAGTGCTATCACCGGGGCTCCAGTGAACACTGAAGCTTTCTTT. This gives the protein CSAITGAPVNTEAFF.

The chain recombines TRBV6-5 with TRBJ2-7; D remains unclear. This CDR3 contains 12 residues. The V end was cut by 6 bases, the J end by 3 bases, with 9 bases between. Germline V gene data show CDR1 as MNHEY and CDR2 as SVGAGI. The CDR3 spells CASRDVLYEQYF. CDR3 sequence (DNA): TGTGCCAGCAGAGACGTCCTCTACGAGCAGTACTTC.

This clonotype has just a few counts. The V call is TRBV7-2, the J call TRBJ2-1; TRBD2 might be the D (5 bases). This CDR3 has 15 amino acids. Germline assignment: CDR1 SGHTA and CDR2 FQGNSA. Trimming stripped 1 base from V and 7 bases from J, with 14 bases between. DNA of the CDR3: TGTGCCAGCAGCTTAGGAGGGAGAGGTGTGAATGAGCAGTTCTTC. Translating gives CASSLGGRGVNEQFF.

The rearrangement links TRBV20-1 to TRBJ1-1, with TRBD1 matching over 8 bases. The V gene end was trimmed by 5 bases and the J gene end by 1 base; junction bases not matched to a gene: 6. This CDR3 contains 14 residues. CDR1 DFQATT and CDR2 SNEGSKA come from the germline V gene (reference sequence). The CDR3 nucleotides read TGCAGTGCTGTTCAGGGGGCAGGGAACACTGAAGCTTTCTTT. It specifies CSAVQGAGNTEAFF.

This clonotype was observed at least ten times. CDR3 protein: CATSRGPGDYEQYF. In DNA, the CDR3 is TGTGCCACCAGCAGAGGTCCAGGGGACTACGAGCAGTACTTC. The V and J genes are TRBV15 and TRBJ2-7; D might be TRBD1 (6 bases). Deletions cut 1 base from V and 3 bases from J, with 10 bases between. The CDR3 has 14 residues. In germline, CDR1 is LNHNV, CDR2 YYDKDF (reference sequence).

The chain uses TRBV11-3 and TRBJ2-3; D remains ambiguous. Trimming left V 8 bases short and J 3 bases short, with 9 bases between. The V gene's germline CDR1 is SGHNT and CDR2 YENEEA. The CDR3 has 12 residues. CDR3 region: CASLTWTDTQYF. The DNA of the CDR3 is TGTGCCAGCTTGACCTGGACAGATACGCAGTATTTT.

This clonotype came up many times. V gene TRBV12-3 or TRBV12-4 combines with J gene TRBJ2-1; no reliable D call. V dropped 3 bases and J dropped 3 bases, with 15 bases sitting between them. CDR3 length equals 16 residues. The DNA for the CDR3 is TGTGCCAGCAGTTTGAATTTTCGGAGTATCTACAATGAGCAGTTCTTC. Its protein product is CASSLNFRSIYNEQFF.

The chain employs TRBV5-4 and TRBJ2-2; 7 nucleotides agree with TRBD2. V shed 4 bases, J shed 7 bases, and the junction held 19 bases outside the gene matches. Germline V gives CDR1 SGHNT, CDR2 YYREEE (reference sequence). This CDR3 region has 18 residues. The CDR3 sequence is CASSITKQTSLRNGELFF. CDR3 DNA sequence: TGTGCCAGCAGCATAACTAAGCAGACTAGCCTGCGAAACGGGGAGCTGTTTTTT. Variable domain in full (rest from reference TRBV5-4 and TRBJ2-2): ETGVTQSPTHLIKTRGQQVTLRCSSQSGHNTVSWYQQALGQGPQFIFQYYREEENGRGNFPPRFSGLQFPNYSSELNVNALELDDSALYLCASSITKQTSLRNGELFFGEGSRLTVL.

The V gene is TRBV7-3, the J gene TRBJ2-3; D perhaps matches TRBD2 (5 bases). V lost 1 base and J lost 3, with 11 bases in between. Germline assignment: CDR1 SGHTA and CDR2 FQGTGA. The CDR3 sequence is 15 residues long. The CDR3 region is CASSLMGGLTDTQYF. The CDR3 DNA reads TGTGCCAGCAGCTTAATGGGCGGACTGACAGATACGCAGTATTTT.

The table lists this clonotype with many counts. The V and J genes are TRBV7-2 and TRBJ2-7; D might be TRBD2 (6 bases). The CDR3 totals 15 residues. Germline-derived CDR1 and CDR2 are SGHTA and FQGNSA. Between the trimmed V and J ends, which lost 2 bases and 3 bases, there was a span of 14 bases. The CDR3 loop reads CASSLWLAQNYEQYF. CDR3 DNA: TGTGCCAGCAGCTTATGGCTAGCGCAAAACTACGAGCAGTACTTC.

This clonotype was found many times. The chain carries TRBV27 and TRBJ1-3; the match to TRBD1 covers 7 bases. The length of the CDR3 is 17 residues. Germline trimming cut 5 bases from V and 0 bases from J; bases unmatched to any gene: 10. Germline V gene sequence: CDR1 MNHEY, CDR2 SMNVEV (reference sequence). The CDR3 sequence: CASSPGTATLSGNTIYF. DNA for the CDR3: TGTGCCAGCAGTCCCGGGACAGCTACTCTCTCTGGAAACACCATATATTTT.

This chain links TRBV20-1 with TRBJ2-2, with D uncertain. The CDR3 length is 19 residues. Deletions cut 1 base from V and 0 bases from J, with 21 bases between. CDR1 and CDR2 (germline): DFQATT, SNEGSKA (reference sequence). The CDR3 bases are TGCAGTGCTAGAGTTATTATGGCAGGCGAAGTATCGAACACCGGGGAGCTGTTTTTT. Translated: CSARVIMAGEVSNTGELFF.

The rearrangement links TRBV7-2 to TRBJ2-1; TRBD2 matches 9 bases. The trim removed 5 bases at V and 8 bases at J, leaving 7 bases unmatched. Germline V gives CDR1 SGHTA, CDR2 FQGNSA. CDR3 length equals 14 residues. This CDR3 is CASSRSGSRDEQFF. The CDR3 bases are TGTGCCAGCAGCCGTAGCGGGAGTAGAGATGAGCAGTTCTTC.

This clonotype was counted only a few times. The gene calls are TRBV6-5 and TRBJ1-5; 11 bases agree with TRBD1. V lost 2 bases and J lost 6; bases outside the gene matches: 0. The length of the CDR3 is 14 residues. Germline CDR1 MNHEY, CDR2 SVGAGI. The CDR3 sequence is CASSYGTGGQPQHF. The CDR3 DNA reads TGTGCCAGCAGTTACGGGACAGGGGGTCAGCCCCAGCATTTT.

This clonotype was seen repeatedly, ten times or more. This chain connects TRBV5-5 to TRBJ2-5; D is uncertain. Trimming stripped 0 bases from V and 5 bases from J, with 17 bases between. The length of the CDR3 is 16 residues. Germline CDR1 is SGHKS and CDR2 is YYEKEE (reference sequence). CDR3 in amino acids: CASSLVLQNVGETQYF. The CDR3 DNA reads TGTGCCAGCAGCTTGGTATTACAGAACGTCGGCGAGACCCAGTACTTC.

The V and J genes are TRBV6-5 and TRBJ2-7; 12 positions agree with TRBD1. This CDR3 spans 16 amino acids. Germline loops: CDR1 MNHEY, CDR2 SVGAGI. V shed 0 bases, J shed 5 bases, and the junction held 5 bases outside the gene matches. CDR3 nucleotides: TGTGCCAGCAGTTACTCGCGGGACAGGGGGCTCGACGAGCAGTACTTC. Translated: CASSYSRDRGLDEQYF.

This clonotype was found many times. The chain employs TRBV27 and TRBJ2-5, with 14 bases aligning to TRBD2. Unmatched junction bases numbered 7, after V lost 5 bases and J lost 5 bases. The CDR3 length is 16 residues. Per the germline V gene, CDR1 is MNHEY and CDR2 is SMNVEV (reference sequence). CDR3 DNA: TGTGCCAGCAGTCCGGGACTAGCGGGAGTGTGGGAGACCCAGTACTTC. It translates to CASSPGLAGVWETQYF.

The chain carries TRBV12-3 or TRBV12-4 and TRBJ2-1; tentative D call: TRBD1 (6 bases). With 8 bases removed from V and 7 bases from J, the gap between germline ends came to 15 bases. The CDR3 has 13 residues. The CDR3 sequence is CASSQGWWNEQFF. The CDR3 DNA follows: TGTGCCAGCTCCCAGGGGTGGTGGAATGAGCAGTTCTTC.

This clonotype was detected a few times. V is TRBV20-1 and J is TRBJ1-1; D call uncertain. Looked up from germline, CDR1 is DFQATT and CDR2 is SNEGSKA (reference sequence). The CDR3 is 8 residues long. The CDR3: CLGTEAFF. The CDR3 DNA reads as TGCCTGGGAACTGAAGCTTTCTTT.

This clonotype was found many times. This chain uses TRBV12-3 or TRBV12-4 with TRBJ2-5; 8 positions agree with TRBD1. After removal of 6 bases from V and 2 bases from J, the junction contained 8 bases not matched to a gene. The CDR3 sequence is 15 residues long. The CDR3 loop reads CASRTGTGAQETQYF. In DNA, the CDR3 is TGTGCCAGCAGAACCGGGACAGGCGCTCAAGAGACCCAGTACTTC.

The chain joins TRBV11-1 to TRBJ2-7; perhaps TRBD1 as D (5 bases). The CDR3 is 16 amino acids. The germline V and J ends were trimmed by 4 bases and 0 bases, with 16 bases remaining between them. Germline-derived CDR1 and CDR2 are SGHAT and FQDESV (reference sequence). CDR3 sequence reads: CASSSAGRGPSYEQYF. The CDR3 region has the DNA TGTGCCAGCAGCTCAGCCGGAAGGGGCCCCTCCTACGAGCAGTACTTC.

This clonotype has only a few counts. V is TRBV18 and J is TRBJ2-3, with TRBD2 matching over 9 bases. Germline CDR1 KGHSH, CDR2 LQKENI. The CDR3 covers 18 residues. The ends lost 2 bases at V and 2 bases at J; junction bases unmatched: 11. The DNA for the CDR3 is TGTGCCAGCTCACCATACGTGACCAGACTAGCGGACACAGATACGCAGTATTTT. Translated, it gives CASSPYVTRLADTDTQYF.